This TCR beta chain came from a study of monozygotic twins with inflammatory bowel disease. Study-level findings and limits: Lower sharing of clonotypes with other individuals was seen in IBD patients than in healthy twins. This was most marked in patients showing signs of disease activity. Repertoire similarity matched across concordant and discordant twins, perhaps owing to limited power. No separation of different T cell subtypes was possible.

Nested PCRs of approximately 17 and 9 cycles, two in total, were run on TCRalpha and TCRbeta cDNA. TCRdb derives one entry per CDR3 protein from the 5' RACE reads, leaving out DNA. This sample lists some 190,000 distinct CDR3 sequences; its ten largest clones have around 7.7%. The germline V gene encodes CDR1 MDHEN and CDR2 SYDVKM. This CDR3 comprises 13 residues. With regard to this clonotype: Its cognate antigen is unknown.

V gene TRBV28 combines with J gene TRBJ2-3. The sample consisted of blood. This receptor was identified in a human donor with ulcerative colitis or Crohn's disease, or a healthy co-twin of an affected twin (not recorded which). The CDR3 reads CASMRRDSDTQYF.